This T cell receptor (beta chain) was captured in a study of blood T cell repertoires in COVID-19 (dated by TCRdb to between 2020 and 2021). Regarding the complete study: Samples covering the acute and convalescent phases of COVID-19 were provided by collaborators in the United States, Italy and Spain. The samples were drawn from two sources: the first 160 participants of the ongoing ImmuneRACE study, and over 950 subjects contributed by 6 global collaborators. The prospective study material was composed of cDNA or gDNA derived from T cells, B-cell-depleted T cells, or PBMCs. The repertoires were made available in a free public database intended to serve as a resource for research on the immune response to SARS-CoV-2. HLA class I and class II types, where available, came from metadata supplied by the sample provider rather than from assay-based typing. The sample metadata nearly always contained a de-identified subject ID, COVID-19 status, age in years and sex. Deeply sampled blood TCRbeta repertoires from subjects exposed to, actively infected with, or recovered from COVID-19 were included in the dataset. Overall study outcomes, separate from this receptor: How much clinical and demographic metadata was included differed by source and by participant, and the metadata was provided uncurated.

With respect to this clone: Its target antigen remains unknown. No qualities accompany the bases; no much larger clone lies one base away.

TCRbeta CDR3 regions were amplified from genomic DNA using the immunoSEQ Assay, a bias-controlled multiplex PCR. Regarding the original processing steps: The number of nucleated cells in each sample was estimated by amplification of reference gene primers within the assay. To quantify the absolute abundance of each unique TCRbeta CDR3 rearrangement, sequence reads were collapsed and filtered. For each sample, productive Simpson clonality was calculated by taking the square root of Simpson's diversity index across productive rearrangements. TCRdb obtained this table from immuneACCESS and retained in-frame rearrangements with V and J assigned. These tables miss some clones; where compared with another copy, unresolved V genes account for less than half of the shortfall, and the remainder is unexplained. V, J and clone size were drawn from that table, and D and trimming were deduced from the DNA. The sample data list 150,000 to 200,000 clones, and approximately 81% of these were observed just once. The top ten constitute around a sixth of the sample.

From cysteine to phenylalanine, the CDR3 is 15 amino acids long. Here the CDR3 DNA is all that survives: 45 bases in frame from base 1. CDR1 SGHTA and CDR2 FQGNSA are derived from the germline V gene. V sheds 4 bases and J sheds 10 bases, leaving 19 bases between their ends. In Seattle, one collaborating source enrolled patients while the infection was active and tracked those patients longitudinally over the course of disease. Whole blood was collected in K2EDTA tubes by collaborating institutions according to the institutions' own protocols. For TCRbeta analysis, collaborators shipped samples in one of three forms: frozen whole blood, isolated PBMCs, or DNA extracted from either of those sample types.

The sequence was obtained from a person aged 65 to 79 with COVID-19, enrolled during active disease. This receptor chain uses TRBV7-2 and TRBJ1-4, and TRBD1 may be the D gene, going by 5 matching bases. Sequencing was carried out using peripheral blood. The nucleotide sequence is TGTGCCAGCAGCTCCGAAAGGGGCTCCCTTGGAAAACTGTTTTTT. Translation gives CASSSERGSLGKLFF.